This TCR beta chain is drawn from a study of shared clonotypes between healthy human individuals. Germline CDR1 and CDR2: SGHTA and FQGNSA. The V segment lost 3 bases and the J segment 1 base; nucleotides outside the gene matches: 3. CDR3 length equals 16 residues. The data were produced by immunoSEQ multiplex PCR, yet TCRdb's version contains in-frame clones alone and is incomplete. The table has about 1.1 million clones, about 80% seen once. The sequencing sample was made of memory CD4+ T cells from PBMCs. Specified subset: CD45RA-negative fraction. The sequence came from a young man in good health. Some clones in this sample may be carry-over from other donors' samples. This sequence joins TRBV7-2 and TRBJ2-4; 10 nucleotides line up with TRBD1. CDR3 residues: CASSFRQGAAKNIQYF. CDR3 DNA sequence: TGTGCCAGCAGCTTCCGACAGGGGGCGGCCAAAAACATTCAGTACTTC.